The 5 T cell receptor beta chains below were found in one sample sequenced in a study of cytomegalovirus exposure and HLA in healthy donors. The PCR made use of 60 Vbeta and 13 Jbeta primers. The method was immunoSEQ multiplex PCR; TCRdb's version includes in-frame clones alone and lacks a portion of them. Here the sample spans under 150,000 clones, approximately 72% being singletons. Sequenced material: PBMCs. The receptors come from a human donor in good health.

The chain employs TRBV4-2 and TRBJ1-2; D is ambiguous. There are 14 residues in the CDR3. Trimming pared 3 bases from V and 8 bases from J, leaving 16 bases between. CDR1 is LGHNA and CDR2 is YNFKEQ in the germline V gene. CDR3 coding DNA: TGTGCCAGCAGCCAGCCCGACTGGGAGATAGGCTACACCTTC. Amino acids: CASSQPDWEIGYTF.

This chain links TRBV5-1 with TRBJ2-3, with 7 bases that match TRBD1. Germline CDR1 SGHRS, CDR2 YFSETQ. This CDR3 spans 12 amino acids. The V segment lost 2 bases and the J segment 6 bases; nucleotides outside the gene matches: 0. The CDR3 DNA sequence: TGCGCCAGCAGCTTACAGGGGGATACGCAGTATTTT. Protein sequence: CASSLQGDTQYF.

The J gene is TRBJ1-1, the V gene TRBV6-5; perhaps TRBD1 as D (6 bases). The V gene lost 6 bases and the J gene lost 1 base, with 12 bases spanning the gap. CDR1 and CDR2 from the germline V gene are MNHEY and SVGAGI. The CDR3 is made up of 14 amino acids. The CDR3: CASSLQGRNTEAFF. CDR3 DNA: TGTGCCAGCAGCCTCCAGGGGCGGAACACTGAAGCTTTCTTT.

This chain links TRBV6-5 with TRBJ1-1, with D possibly being TRBD1 (6 bases). This CDR3 contains 12 residues. Germline CDR1 is MNHEY and CDR2 is SVGAGI. V was clipped by 7 bases and J by 4 bases, with 10 bases between them. In DNA, the CDR3 is TGTGCCAGCAAACAGGGTACCACTGAAGCTTTCTTT. This encodes CASKQGTTEAFF.

This clone was detected only once. The chain uses TRBV5-5 and TRBJ2-7; TRBD2 agrees at 7 bases. The CDR3 has 13 amino acids. Trimming cost V 7 bases and J 5 bases; bases outside gene matches: 9. CDR1 SGHKS and CDR2 YYEKEE come from the germline V gene (reference sequence). CDR3 sequence: CASEPWGRDEQYF. The CDR3 bases are TGTGCCAGCGAACCCTGGGGGAGGGACGAGCAGTACTTC. The whole variable domain, remainder taken from reference TRBV5-5 and TRBJ2-7, is DAGVTQSPTHLIKTRGQQVTLRCSPISGHKSVSWYQQVLGQGPQFIFQYYEKEERGRGNFPDRFSARQFPNYSSELNVNALLLGDSALYLCASEPWGRDEQYFGPGTRLTVT.